The rows below give T cell receptor beta chains drawn from one sample of a study of OX40 agonist ivuxolimab in advanced cancers. Measured with immunoSEQ multiplex PCR; TCRdb has only the in-frame clones, and not every one. Among 99,000 or so clones, more than 80% were seen once, and the ten largest hold around 5.5%. The material was CD4+ or CD8+ T cells sorted from blood, obtained in a trial of the OX40 agonist ivuxolimab. Receptor source: an adult with an advanced solid tumor such as melanoma, head and neck, liver or kidney cancer. CDR3s include the opening cysteine and the closing phenylalanine or tryptophan. A D gene is named only where the DNA matches it firmly.

J gene	D gene	V gene	CDR3 DNA	CDR3 protein
TRBJ1-2	TRBD1	TRBV5-5	TGTGCCAGCAGCTTGTCGGGACAGGGGGCGAGTGGCTACACCTTC	CASSLSGQGASGYTF
TRBJ1-1	.	TRBV5-1	TGCGCCAGCAGCTTGGACCAACACACTGAAGCTTTCTTT	CASSLDQHTEAFF
TRBJ2-3	TRBD2	TRBV6-1	TGTGCCAGCAGCCTAGCGGGGGGCACAGATACGCAGTATTTT	CASSLAGGTDTQYF
TRBJ1-5	.	TRBV11-2	TGTGCCAGCAGCTCAGGACAGCTGGCTAGCAATCAGCCCCAGCATTTT	CASSSGQLASNQPQHF
TRBJ1-6	.	TRBV30	TGTGCCTGGAGTGTCAAAAGTAATTCACCCCTCCACTTT	CAWSVKSNSPLHF
TRBJ2-7	.	TRBV6-1	TGTGCCAGCAGTGAACCCGACCACCGTTACAGGGATGCCTACGAGCAGTACTTC	CASSEPDHRYRDAYEQYF
TRBJ2-7	.	TRBV9	TGTGCCAGCAGCGTAAATCAGGCCTCCTACGAGCAGTACTTC	CASSVNQASYEQYF
TRBJ2-7	TRBD1	TRBV10-3	TGTGCCATCAGGGAAGGACAGGGGGCGCTTAACGAGCAGTACTTC	CAIREGQGALNEQYF
TRBJ1-2	TRBD1	TRBV18	TGTGCCAGCTCACCATCCGGGACAGGGGCCTATGGCTACACCTTC	CASSPSGTGAYGYTF
TRBJ2-1	TRBD2	TRBV19	TGTGCCAGTAGGAGCCTAGCGGAGAATGAGCAGTTCTTC	CASRSLAENEQFF
TRBJ2-5	TRBD1	TRBV9	TGTGCCAGCAGAGCCGGGACAGGGGGCGGCGAGACCCAGTACTTC	CASRAGTGGGETQYF
TRBJ1-2	.	TRBV4-1	TGCGCCAGCAGCCAAGACGAGGGACAACTCTATGGCTACACCTTC	CASSQDEGQLYGYTF
TRBJ1-3	.	TRBV7-9	TGTGCCAGCAGCTTAGGGCCCCGGCCTGGAAACACCATATATTTT	CASSLGPRPGNTIYF
TRBJ2-1	TRBD2	TRBV6-5	TGTGCCAGCACCACTAGCGGGAGCTACAATGAGCAGTTCTTC	CASTTSGSYNEQFF